This T cell receptor (beta chain) was identified during a study of blood T cells in healthy people across ages. Per sample, at least 5 micrograms of total RNA were extracted. Next came a second PCR, run for about 6 to 12 cycles, which used a sample-barcoded 5' primer along with a J-beta primer mix. One entry per CDR3 protein results from TCRdb running MiXCR on the 5' RACE reads. Here the sample spans hundreds of thousands of distinct CDR3 sequences, about 30% being singletons. Trimming pared 2 bases from V and 0 bases from J, leaving 12 bases between. CDR1 and CDR2 (germline): SGHRS, YFSETQ. This CDR3 contains 16 residues.

The sample was blood. This receptor was taken from a woman older than 75 in good health. The chain links TRBV5-1 to TRBJ2-4, with D perhaps TRBD1 (7 bases). Written as DNA, the CDR3 is TGCGCCAGCAGCTTCAGGGGGGACCTAGCCAAAAACATTCAGTACTTC. Translated, it gives CASSFRGDLAKNIQYF.